The source of this TCR beta chain is a study of T cell clonality in common variable immunodeficiency. Points on this clone: What it binds is not known. The missing CDR3 end, 3 residues past where the read stops, is filled in from the germline J gene.

CDR1 and CDR2 from the germline V gene are GTSNPN and SVGIG (reference sequence). This CDR3 comprises 13 residues. The junction had 4 bases not matched to a gene; V was cut back by 6 bases and J by 0 bases. General study findings and limits: Authors noted CVID clonality's cause needs subpopulation repertoire sequencing. Common variable immunodeficiency TCR beta sequences reportedly had fewer deletions and N-nucleotide insertions.

This table comes from immunoSEQ multiplex PCR, and its TCRdb copy is limited to in-frame clones, with some not included. The sample is made up of approximately 35,000 clones, none counted only once. This chain joins TRBV30 and TRBJ1-2, with 7 bases matching TRBD1. This clonotype was obtained from a human donor with common variable immunodeficiency. Material: peripheral blood mononuclear cells. The DNA read from the CDR3 is TGTGCCTGCAGGACAGGTTCTAACTATGGC. This gives the protein CACRTGSNYG. The entire CDR3 reads CACRTGSNYGYTF.